This T cell receptor beta chain originates from a study of T-cell reconstitution after alpha-beta-depleted transplantation in children. In the case of this clonotype: The antigen is unknown.

This CDR3 region has 14 residues. Study-level findings and limits: Some patients' high day-60 TCRbeta diversity was attributed to recipient cells surviving conditioning. From newly produced T cells came most of the T-cell counts and diversity one year after transplant. There were reportedly several hundred expanded graft clones from which alpha-beta T cells came about two months after transplant.

Using unique molecular identifiers, the investigators prepared the TCRbeta library. Via MiXCR, TCRdb re-called the PCR reads, giving one row per CDR3 protein. The sample includes 250,000 to 300,000 distinct CDR3 sequences, 6.5% to 9% of them seen just once. The rearrangement links TRBV21-1 to TRBJ2-2. TRBV21-1 is listed as a pseudogene. The clonotype comes from a female patient aged 2-10 years who had a stem cell transplant for Fanconi anemia, so the T cells may come from the graft donor. Sequenced here: peripheral blood, sampled 360 days after TCRalphabeta/CD19-depleted stem cell transplant. The CDR3 region is CASSKRGSTGELFF. In DNA, the CDR3 is TGTGCCAGCAGCAAACGGGGGAGCACCGGGGAGCTGTTTTTT.